This T cell receptor beta chain is from a study of blood T cell repertoires in COVID-19. Clones were sequenced by immunoSEQ multiplex PCR, and TCRdb holds only the in-frame ones, with some missing. The data show some 460,000 clones, approximately 90% seen once. Losses at the gene ends were 0 bases for V and 3 bases for J; bases not matched to a gene: 16. The CDR3 has 21 residues. Germline V gives CDR1 SGDLS, CDR2 YYNGEE. The receptor was derived from a woman aged 18-29 years with acute COVID-19. The genes are TRBV9 and TRBJ2-2; 11 nucleotides align to TRBD2. Specimen: PBMCs or T cells enriched from blood (not recorded which). CDR3 sequence: CASSVDPYGLAGGTHTGELFF. CDR3 sequence (DNA): TGTGCCAGCAGCGTAGACCCATATGGGCTAGCGGGGGGAACTCACACCGGGGAGCTGTTTTTT.